Below are 15 T cell receptor beta chains sequenced from a single sample in a study of cytomegalovirus exposure and HLA in healthy donors. 60 Vbeta and 13 Jbeta primers were used in PCR. Measured with immunoSEQ multiplex PCR; TCRdb has only the in-frame clones, and not every one. The sample shows 110,000 to 150,000 clones, over 60% of them seen only once. The sequenced material came from PBMCs. These receptor sequences come from a woman in her 50s in good health and CMV-seronegative.

This clone has just a few counts. This chain joins TRBV11-3 and TRBJ1-6; D is undetermined. Germline CDR1 and CDR2: SGHNT and YENEEA. The length of the CDR3 is 13 residues. DNA for the CDR3: TGTGCACACCCCGGGAACTATAATTCACCCCTCCACTTT. Its protein product is CAHPGNYNSPLHF. Full variable domain (remainder filled in from reference TRBV11-3 and TRBJ1-6): EAGVVQSPRYKIIEKKQPVAFWCNPISGHNTLYWYLQNLGQGPELLIRYENEEAVDDSQLPKDRFSAERLKGVDSTLKIQPAELGDSAVYLCAHPGNYNSPLHFGNGTRLTVT.

The chain uses TRBV11-2 and TRBJ2-7, with D perhaps TRBD2 (5 bases). This CDR3 spans 13 amino acids. CDR1 SGHAT and CDR2 FQNNGV come from the germline V gene. V was clipped by 1 base and J by 1 base, with 5 bases between them. CDR3 residues: CASSLGTSYEQYF. CDR3 in DNA: TGTGCCAGCAGCTTAGGGACTTCCTACGAGCAGTACTTC. The variable domain in full, completed from reference TRBV11-2 and TRBJ2-7, reads EAGVAQSPRYKIIEKRQSVAFWCNPISGHATLYWYQQILGQGPKLLIQFQNNGVVDDSQLPKDRFSAERLKGVDSTLKIQPAKLEDSAVYLCASSLGTSYEQYFGPGTRLTVT.

DNA of the CDR3: TGTGCCAGCAGCCGGGGGGCGCAAAGTTCACCCCTCCACTTT. Encoded protein: CASSRGAQSSPLHF. The chain couples TRBV6-6 to TRBJ1-6, with TRBD1 as a possible D gene (6 bases). Germline values: CDR1 MNHNY, CDR2 SVGAGI (reference sequence). Deletions cut 6 bases from V and 9 bases from J, with 15 bases between. The CDR3 contains 14 residues.

This clone was counted only a few times. The chain links TRBV2 to TRBJ2-5; a possible D gene is TRBD2 (6 bases). Germline V gene data show CDR1 as SNHLY and CDR2 as FYNNEI. The CDR3 covers 15 residues. V was pared by 6 bases and J by 1 base, with 15 bases between. The CDR3 reads CASRERDWAQETQYF. CDR3 in DNA: TGTGCCAGCAGAGAACGGGACTGGGCCCAAGAGACCCAGTACTTC.

A few counts support this clone. The chain is built from TRBV29-1 and TRBJ2-2; 8 nucleotides agree with TRBD2. V lost 4 bases and J lost 3; bases outside the gene matches: 7. The CDR3 consists of 15 residues. Per the germline V gene, CDR1 is SQVTM and CDR2 is ANQGSEA. The chain's CDR3 is CSVGAGGRDTGELFF. CDR3 DNA sequence: TGCAGCGTTGGGGCGGGGGGCCGCGACACCGGGGAGCTGTTTTTT.

V and J are TRBV5-4 and TRBJ1-2; 8 nucleotides agree with TRBD1. Germline values: CDR1 SGHNT, CDR2 YYREEE (reference sequence). CDR3 length: 15 amino acids. V lost 4 bases, J lost 7 bases, and 12 bases stayed unmatched. As DNA, the CDR3 is TGTGCCAGCAGCCTGGCGGGCCAGGGGGCACTTGGCTACACCTTC. It translates to CASSLAGQGALGYTF. Using reference TRBV5-4 and TRBJ1-2 for the parts outside the CDR3, the full variable domain is ETGVTQSPTHLIKTRGQQVTLRCSSQSGHNTVSWYQQALGQGPQFIFQYYREEENGRGNFPPRFSGLQFPNYSSELNVNALELDDSALYLCASSLAGQGALGYTFGSGTRLTVV.

This chain joins TRBV4-2 and TRBJ1-4, with D tentatively TRBD1 (5 bases). Trimming took off 0 bases at V and 8 bases at J, with 16 bases between the two ends. This CDR3 contains 16 residues. Germline loops: CDR1 LGHNA, CDR2 YNFKEQ. The CDR3 DNA follows: TGTGCCAGCAGCCAAGATGTCGGTCAGGGTCACGAAAAACTGTTTTTT. Translated: CASSQDVGQGHEKLFF.

This clone was observed a handful of times. The gene calls are TRBV4-1 and TRBJ1-6; possible D gene TRBD1, 6 bases. V lost 5 bases, J lost 4 bases, and 21 bases lay in between. Germline CDR1 and CDR2: MGHRA and YSYEKL. CDR3 length: 18 residues. The CDR3 is CASSMFIGGTIYNSPLHF. The CDR3 bases are TGCGCCAGCAGCATGTTTATCGGGGGGACAATATATAATTCACCCCTCCACTTT.

This chain joins TRBV5-4 and TRBJ2-7; TRBD2 might be the D (6 bases). Trimming removed 4 bases at V and 2 bases at J, with 19 bases between. Germline V gene sequence: CDR1 SGHNT, CDR2 YYREEE (reference sequence). CDR3 size: 16 residues. The CDR3: CASSQAGTLRTYEQYF. The CDR3 nucleotides read TGTGCCAGCAGCCAGGCGGGGACTTTGAGAACCTACGAGCAGTACTTC.

The chain uses TRBV6-5 and TRBJ1-2, with 10 bases identical to TRBD1. The germline CDR1 and CDR2 sequences are MNHEY and SVGAGI. There are 13 residues in the CDR3. After removal of 2 bases from V and 7 bases from J, the junction contained 1 base not matched to a gene. The chain's CDR3 is CASSYGTGVGYTF. Here the CDR3 DNA reads TGTGCCAGCAGTTACGGGACAGGGGTTGGCTACACCTTC.

The rearrangement links TRBV27 to TRBJ1-1; 9 nucleotides agree with TRBD1. Unmatched junction bases numbered 9, after V lost 6 bases and J lost 4 bases. Germline-derived CDR1 and CDR2 are MNHEY and SMNVEV (reference sequence). This CDR3 region has 15 residues. Here the CDR3 DNA reads TGTGCCAGCAGGATACAGGGGGCTGGGGGCACTGAAGCTTTCTTT. It is translated as CASRIQGAGGTEAFF.

The CDR3 loop is CASSGLAGGYGELFF. The CDR3, as DNA: TGTGCCAGCAGTGGTCTGGCGGGGGGGTACGGGGAGCTGTTTTTT. The gene calls are TRBV6-1 and TRBJ2-2; 9 nucleotides agree with TRBD2. The germline CDR1 and CDR2 sequences are MNHNS and SASEGT. Losses at the gene ends were 4 bases for V and 7 bases for J; bases not matched to a gene: 7. This CDR3 spans 15 amino acids.

The sample holds a few counts of this clone. This chain joins TRBV4-1 and TRBJ2-5; 7 nucleotides align to TRBD2. The J call may be wrong; the DNA end is better matched by TRBJ2-7. The germline CDR1 and CDR2 sequences are MGHRA and YSYEKL. There are 16 residues in the CDR3. The CDR3 DNA reads as TGCGCCAGCAGCCAAGATATTCTAGCGGAGTCCTACGAGCAGTACTTC. Residues: CASSQDILAESYEQYF.

The chain employs TRBV28 and TRBJ2-5; TRBD2 is a possible D gene (5 bases). The CDR3 sequence is 14 residues long. The V and J ends lost 2 bases and 5 bases respectively, with 12 bases between them. Looked up from germline, CDR1 is MDHEN and CDR2 is SYDVKM. The CDR3 sequence is CASSLEGWRETQYF. DNA for the CDR3: TGTGCCAGCAGTTTAGAGGGTTGGAGGGAGACCCAGTACTTC.

This sequence joins TRBV13 and TRBJ1-6; D not certain. Germline CDR1 is PRHDT and CDR2 is FYEKMQ (reference sequence). Trimming pared 2 bases from V and 0 bases from J, leaving 8 bases between. This CDR3 is built from 16 residues. CDR3 nucleotide sequence: TGTGCCAGCAGCTTAACGAGGGTCTCCTATAATTCACCCCTCCACTTT. This gives the protein CASSLTRVSYNSPLHF.